This record covers a single TCR beta chain. The antigen is unknown. The germline CDR1 and CDR2 sequences are SQVTM and ANQGSEA. Deletions cut 4 bases from V and 4 bases from J, with 13 bases between. This CDR3 is built from 14 residues. The data belong to a study of T-cell memory formation after mild COVID-19. Study background: TCR clusters were mostly donor specific. Study-wide findings and caveats: Pre-infection memory showed some responding clones, and this suggested that cross-reactive memory joined. CD4+ bias marked clones expanding day 15 to 37, unlike balanced contracting clones.

TCRdb passed the 5' RACE reads through MiXCR, listing each CDR3 protein once. The sample records approximately 350,000 distinct CDR3 sequences, under 30% being singletons. The sample comprised PBMCs or a T cell subset sorted from them (not recorded which). The chain is built from TRBV29-1 and TRBJ2-2; D gene unclear. The clonotype comes from an adult woman who had mild COVID-19 (a few samples of this study predate the infection). Cell type and time point are not known. CDR3 bases: TGCAGCGTTGCGATGGGGATAAGCACCGGGGAGCTGTTTTTT. The encoded protein is CSVAMGISTGELFF.